This TCR beta chain was retrieved from a study of type 1 and type 2 diabetes patients. On this clonotype itself: One end of the junction fails to match germline, which may point to a read error.

The germline CDR1 and CDR2 sequences are ENHRY and SYGVKD. This CDR3 contains 14 residues. PCR was run on genomic DNA. A primer set of 30 forward and 13 reverse primers amplified the CDR3. TCRdb redid the calling of the multiplex PCR reads with MiXCR, one entry per CDR3 protein. The profile shows about 270,000 distinct CDR3 sequences, more than 40% of them singletons. The sample was peripheral blood mononuclear cells (PBMCs). The chain employs TRBV10-3 and TRBJ2-7; the match to TRBD2 covers 7 bases. This receptor was obtained from a young man with type 2 diabetes. The CDR3: CATDLGGVPYERYF. In DNA form, the CDR3 reads TGTGCCACCGACTTGGGAGGGGTGCCCTACGAGCGGTACTTC.